This T cell receptor (beta chain) was captured by sequencing in a study of blood T cell repertoires in COVID-19. About the study: PBMCs, B-cell-depleted T cells, or T cells provided the cDNA or gDNA that made up the material.

The CDR3 length is 19 residues. The germline V gene has CDR1 SGDLS and CDR2 YYNGEE. The V and J ends lost 4 bases and 0 bases, in that order; junction bases with no gene match: 8. This table comes from immunoSEQ multiplex PCR, and its TCRdb copy is limited to in-frame clones, with some not included. The repertoire holds around 280,000 clones, with roughly 80% as singletons. Sequenced material: peripheral blood. The receptor comes from a woman aged 45 to 65 with active or convalescent COVID-19. The rearrangement uses TRBV9 and TRBJ2-1, with TRBD2 matching over 15 bases. Here the CDR3 reads CASSPWTSGRGSSYNEQFF. In DNA form, the CDR3 reads TGTGCCAGCAGCCCTTGGACTAGCGGGAGGGGAAGCTCCTACAATGAGCAGTTCTTC.